Sequencing of this T cell receptor beta chain was carried out in a study of molecular identifiers for immune sequencing clone quantification. Regarding the study as a whole: Clonotypes surpassing 20 RNA copies contained over 98% of effector molecules, versus under 1% in naive cells. Jurkat TCR RNA spiked in from one cell (amid about 1 million naive cells) was reportedly detectable. Because of identical TCR molecules sharing a barcode, sizes of highly expanded clones could be underestimated.

In germline, CDR1 is SEHNR, CDR2 FQNEAQ (reference sequence). This CDR3 spans 14 amino acids. As for this clonotype: The target antigen is unknown. A much larger clone sits a single nucleotide away, making a read error possible.

TCRdb called the PCR reads again in MiXCR, with one record for every CDR3 protein. The data contain around 460,000 distinct CDR3 sequences, under 30% of them singletons. Sorted cell numbers of roughly 19,000 to 1,000,000, with 10%, 30% or 50% RNA, served as input for naive CD8 libraries. This chain links TRBV7-9 with TRBJ2-7, with 7 bases matching TRBD2. The sample was naive CD8+ T cells from blood, with Jurkat cell RNA spiked in. The subset: FACS-sorted CD8+CD4-CCR7+CD45RA+ naive T cells. This clonotype was sampled from a human donor in good health. Some libraries in this study had Jurkat cell RNA spiked in. CDR3 sequence: CASGFSSSGYEQYF. CDR3 DNA: TGTGCCAGCGGCTTCAGCAGTAGCGGGTACGAGCAGTACTTC.